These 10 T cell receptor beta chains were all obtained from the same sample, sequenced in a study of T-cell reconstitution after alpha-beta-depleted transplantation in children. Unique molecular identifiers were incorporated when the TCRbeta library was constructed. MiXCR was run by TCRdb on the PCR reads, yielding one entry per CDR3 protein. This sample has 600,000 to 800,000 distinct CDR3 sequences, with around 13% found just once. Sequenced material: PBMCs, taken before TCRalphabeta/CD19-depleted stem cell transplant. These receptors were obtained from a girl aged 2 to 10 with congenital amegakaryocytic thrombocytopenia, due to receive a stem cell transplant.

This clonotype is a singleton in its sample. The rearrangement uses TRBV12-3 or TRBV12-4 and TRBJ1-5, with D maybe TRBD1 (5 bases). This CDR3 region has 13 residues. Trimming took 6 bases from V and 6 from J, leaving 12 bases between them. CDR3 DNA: TGTGCCAGCAGCGGACCGGGGCTTCAGCCCCAGCATTTT. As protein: CASSGPGLQPQHF.

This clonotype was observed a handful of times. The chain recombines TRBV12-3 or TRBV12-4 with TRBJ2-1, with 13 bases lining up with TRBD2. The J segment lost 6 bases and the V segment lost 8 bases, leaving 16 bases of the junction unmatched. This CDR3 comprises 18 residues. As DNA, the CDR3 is TGTGCCAGCTGGACTAGCGGGAGTCGGGAGTTTCTTCTCAATGAGCAGTTCTTC. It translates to CASWTSGSREFLLNEQFF.

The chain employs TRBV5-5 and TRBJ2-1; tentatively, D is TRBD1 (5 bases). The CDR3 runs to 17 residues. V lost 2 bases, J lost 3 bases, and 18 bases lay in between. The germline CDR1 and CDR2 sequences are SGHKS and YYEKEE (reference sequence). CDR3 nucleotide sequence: TGTGCCAGCAGCTTTCGAGGACCACAGGTTAGCTACAATGAGCAGTTCTTC. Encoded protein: CASSFRGPQVSYNEQFF.

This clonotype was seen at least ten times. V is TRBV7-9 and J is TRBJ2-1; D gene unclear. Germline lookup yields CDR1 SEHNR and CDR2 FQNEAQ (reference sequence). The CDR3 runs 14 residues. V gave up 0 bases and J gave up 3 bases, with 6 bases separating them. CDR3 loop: CASSLAAFYNEQFF. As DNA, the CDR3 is TGTGCCAGCAGCTTAGCGGCCTTCTACAATGAGCAGTTCTTC.

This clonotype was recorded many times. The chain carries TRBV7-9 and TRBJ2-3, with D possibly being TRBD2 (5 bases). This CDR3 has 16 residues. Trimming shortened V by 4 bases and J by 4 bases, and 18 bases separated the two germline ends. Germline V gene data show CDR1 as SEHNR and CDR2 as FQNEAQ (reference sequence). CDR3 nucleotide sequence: TGTGCCAGCAGCTCCCAGTTCAAGCGGCCCCCAGATACGCAGTATTTT. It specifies CASSSQFKRPPDTQYF. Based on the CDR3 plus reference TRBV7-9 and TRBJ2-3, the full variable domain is DTGVSQNPRHKITKRGQNVTFRCDPISEHNRLYWYRQTLGQGPEFLTYFQNEAQLEKSRLLSDRFSAERPKGSFSTLEIQRTEQGDSAMYLCASSSQFKRPPDTQYFGPGTRLTVL.

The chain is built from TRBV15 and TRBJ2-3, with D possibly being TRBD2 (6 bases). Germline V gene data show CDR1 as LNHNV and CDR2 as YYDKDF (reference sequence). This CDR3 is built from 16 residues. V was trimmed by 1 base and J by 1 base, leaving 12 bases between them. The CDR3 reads CATSRVTGARTDTQYF. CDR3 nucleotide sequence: TGTGCCACCAGCAGAGTGACGGGAGCTCGCACAGATACGCAGTATTTT.

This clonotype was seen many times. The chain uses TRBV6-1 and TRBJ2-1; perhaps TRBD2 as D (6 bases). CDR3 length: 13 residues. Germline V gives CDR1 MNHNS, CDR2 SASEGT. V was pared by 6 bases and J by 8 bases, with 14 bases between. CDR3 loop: CASRDYDHDEQFF. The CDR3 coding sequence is TGTGCCAGCAGGGACTACGATCACGATGAGCAGTTCTTC.

CDR3 sequence (DNA): TGCAGTCACGACAGGTTCTCACTCTCTGGGGCCAACGTCCTGACTTTC. Protein sequence: CSHDRFSLSGANVLTF. This rearrangement joins TRBV20-1 to TRBJ2-6, with D possibly matching TRBD1 (6 bases). The germline V gene encodes CDR1 DFQATT and CDR2 SNEGSKA (reference sequence). Deletions cut 8 bases from V and 0 bases from J, with 17 bases between. The CDR3 covers 16 residues.

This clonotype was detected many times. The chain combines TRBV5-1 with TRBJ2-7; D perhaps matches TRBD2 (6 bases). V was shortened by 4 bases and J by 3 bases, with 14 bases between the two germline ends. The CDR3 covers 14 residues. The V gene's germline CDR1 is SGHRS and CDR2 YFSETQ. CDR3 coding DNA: TGCGCCAGCAGCGGAGGGAACGAGAACTACGAGCAGTACTTC. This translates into CASSGGNENYEQYF.

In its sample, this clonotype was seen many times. CDR3 sequence reads: CSAREVGRVNEQFF. In nucleotides, the CDR3 is TGCAGTGCTAGAGAGGTCGGCCGCGTTAATGAGCAGTTCTTC. The chain uses TRBV20-1 and TRBJ2-1; D ambiguous. The CDR3 consists of 14 residues. Trimming cost V 0 bases and J 7 bases, with 13 bases left between them. Germline CDR1 and CDR2: DFQATT and SNEGSKA (reference sequence).